These T cell receptor delta chains were read from a single sample in a study of Vδ1+ human thymocytes. TCRdb reprocessed the multiplex PCR reads through CATT. The data hold under 80,000 delta-chain clones, with about 35% observed a single time. Sequencing was performed on Vdelta1+ gamma-delta thymocytes from the thymus. The receptors stem from a boy in the first two years of life who had congenital heart surgery. The CDR3 runs from the conserved cysteine through the conserved F or W. The order of the fields is V gene, CDR3 length, D gene, clone size, J gene, CDR3 protein, CDR3 DNA. The D gene is left open where the match is weak. Clone size is given for some rows only: seen once, a few or many times, or a class if the clone is expanded.

V gene: TRDV1
CDR3 length: 24
D gene: TRDD3
clone size: few
J gene: TRDJ1
CDR3 protein: CALGEPLRSYDDLSNWGITDKLIF
CDR3 DNA: TGTGCTCTTGGGGAACCCTTAAGATCCTACGACGATTTATCAAACTGGGGGATCACCGATAAACTCATCTTT

V gene: TRDV1
CDR3 length: 20
D gene: TRDD3
clone size: few
J gene: TRDJ1
CDR3 protein: CALGVTSYPVLGDREGKLIF
CDR3 DNA: TGTGCTCTTGGGGTCACTTCCTACCCCGTACTGGGGGATAGAGAGGGTAAACTCATCTTT

V gene: TRDV1
CDR3 length: 21
D gene: TRDD3
clone size: few
J gene: TRDJ1
CDR3 protein: CALVKGKASSPRGIVADKLIF
CDR3 DNA: TGTGCTCTTGTCAAAGGGAAGGCTTCCAGTCCCCGGGGGATCGTGGCCGATAAACTCATCTTT

V gene: TRDV1
CDR3 length: 23
D gene: .
clone size: once
J gene: TRDJ1
CDR3 protein: CALGELSFLRLRGDRLYTDKLIF
CDR3 DNA: TGTGCTCTTGGGGAACTATCTTTCCTACGACTACGGGGGGATCGGTTATACACCGATAAACTCATCTTT

V gene: TRDV1
CDR3 length: 15
D gene: .
clone size: .
J gene: TRDJ2
CDR3 protein: CALGELAPGEAQLFF
CDR3 DNA: TGTGCTCTTGGGGAACTAGCTCCCGGAGAAGCACAACTCTTCTTT

V gene: TRDV1
CDR3 length: 17
D gene: TRDD3
clone size: .
J gene: TRDJ1
CDR3 protein: CALGLPVLGDPAFKLIF
CDR3 DNA: TGTGCTCTTGGGCTTCCGGTACTGGGGGATCCCGCCTTCAAACTCATCTTT

V gene: TRDV1
CDR3 length: 22
D gene: TRDD3
clone size: .
J gene: TRDJ1
CDR3 protein: CALGEGFPLWGLGGYGDDKLIF
CDR3 DNA: TGTGCTCTTGGGGAAGGCTTCCCTCTGTGGGGACTCGGGGGATACGGGGACGATAAACTCATCTTT

V gene: TRDV1
CDR3 length: 18
D gene: TRDD3
clone size: .
J gene: TRDJ1
CDR3 protein: CALGETGTGGLYTDKLIF
CDR3 DNA: TGTGCTCTTGGGGAAACAGGTACTGGGGGTTTGTACACCGATAAACTCATCTTT

V gene: TRDV1
CDR3 length: 21
D gene: .
clone size: .
J gene: TRDJ1
CDR3 protein: CALGGAVHPYWGSLYADKLIF
CDR3 DNA: TGTGCTCTTGGGGGCGCTGTCCACCCCTATTGGGGGTCCCTGTACGCCGATAAACTCATCTTT

V gene: TRDV2
CDR3 length: 17
D gene: TRDD3
clone size: .
J gene: TRDJ1
CDR3 protein: CACGTGLGDTYTDKLIF
CDR3 DNA: TGTGCCTGTGGCACCGGGCTGGGGGATACGTACACCGATAAACTCATCTTT

V gene: TRDV1
CDR3 length: 14
D gene: .
clone size: .
J gene: TRDJ1
CDR3 protein: CALGELPGADKLIF
CDR3 DNA: TGTGCTCTTGGGGAACTGCCCGGAGCGGATAAACTCATCTTT

V gene: TRDV1
CDR3 length: 18
D gene: .
clone size: .
J gene: TRDJ2
CDR3 protein: CALGASSGGYLLTAQLFF
CDR3 DNA: TGTGCTCTTGGGGCCTCGAGTGGTGGATACCTTTTGACAGCACAACTCTTCTTT

V gene: TRDV1
CDR3 length: 16
D gene: .
clone size: few
J gene: TRDJ1
CDR3 protein: CALGELSLTGMGKLIF
CDR3 DNA: TGTGCTCTTGGGGAACTATCCCTAACTGGGATGGGGAAACTCATCTTT

V gene: TRDV1
CDR3 length: 23
D gene: TRDD3
clone size: .
J gene: TRDJ1
CDR3 protein: CALGDPLFPAGGRQAFYTDKLIF
CDR3 DNA: TGTGCTCTTGGGGACCCACTCTTTCCTGCTGGGGGACGCCAAGCCTTTTACACCGATAAACTCATCTTT

V gene: TRDV1
CDR3 length: 20
D gene: .
clone size: .
J gene: TRDJ1
CDR3 protein: CALGYTSPGPRGFPGDKLIF
CDR3 DNA: TGTGCTCTTGGATATACCTCACCTGGTCCTAGGGGGTTCCCAGGGGATAAACTCATCTTT

V gene: TRDV1
CDR3 length: 20
D gene: TRDD3
clone size: .
J gene: TRDJ1
CDR3 protein: CALGEHPRAGGYADTDKLIF
CDR3 DNA: TGTGCTCTTGGGGAACACCCACGGGCTGGGGGATACGCGGACACCGATAAACTCATCTTT

V gene: TRDV1
CDR3 length: 19
D gene: TRDD3
clone size: .
J gene: TRDJ1
CDR3 protein: CALGEITLTWGIRGGKLIF
CDR3 DNA: TGTGCTCTTGGGGAAATTACCCTAACCTGGGGGATACGGGGAGGTAAACTCATCTTT

V gene: TRDV1
CDR3 length: 19
D gene: .
clone size: .
J gene: TRDJ1
CDR3 protein: CALGELNRLNRGIPDKLIF
CDR3 DNA: TGTGCTCTTGGGGAACTAAATAGGCTTAATAGGGGGATCCCCGATAAACTCATCTTT

V gene: TRDV1
CDR3 length: 20
D gene: .
clone size: .
J gene: TRDJ1
CDR3 protein: CALGEPPTRLGWMLLDKLIF
CDR3 DNA: TGTGCTCTTGGGGAACCCCCCACCCGGCTGGGATGGATGCTACTCGATAAACTCATCTTT

V gene: TRDV1
CDR3 length: 25
D gene: TRDD3
clone size: .
J gene: TRDJ1
CDR3 protein: CALGSRLPTGPVVAGGYPDTDKLIF
CDR3 DNA: TGTGCTCTTGGGAGCCGCCTTCCTACGGGTCCGGTAGTTGCTGGGGGATACCCGGACACCGATAAACTCATCTTT

V gene: TRDV1
CDR3 length: 21
D gene: .
clone size: .
J gene: TRDJ1
CDR3 protein: CALGDPAFPPSGDRYTDKLIF
CDR3 DNA: TGTGCTCTTGGGGACCCCGCCTTCCCCCCGAGCGGGGATAGGTACACCGATAAACTCATCTTT

V gene: TRDV1
CDR3 length: 19
D gene: TRDD3
clone size: .
J gene: TRDJ1
CDR3 protein: CALGEVEGLGDCGTDKLIF
CDR3 DNA: TGTGCTCTTGGGGAAGTAGAAGGACTGGGGGATTGTGGCACCGATAAACTCATCTTT

V gene: TRDV1
CDR3 length: 22
D gene: TRDD3
clone size: .
J gene: TRDJ1
CDR3 protein: CALGNPRIVPRPWGKHTDKLIF
CDR3 DNA: TGTGCTCTTGGGAACCCCAGAATTGTCCCACGTCCCTGGGGGAAGCACACCGATAAACTCATCTTT

V gene: TRDV1
CDR3 length: 20
D gene: TRDD3
clone size: .
J gene: TRDJ1
CDR3 protein: CALGEASPNWGIPHTDKLIF
CDR3 DNA: TGTGCTCTTGGGGAAGCCAGTCCCAACTGGGGGATACCGCACACCGATAAACTCATCTTT

V gene: TRDV1
CDR3 length: 18
D gene: TRDD3
clone size: .
J gene: TRDJ1
CDR3 protein: CALGEAPTGGPYTDKLIF
CDR3 DNA: TGTGCTCTTGGGGAAGCACCCACTGGGGGACCGTACACCGATAAACTCATCTTT

V gene: TRDV1
CDR3 length: 20
D gene: .
clone size: .
J gene: TRDJ1
CDR3 protein: CALGELFIWGVVNYTDKLIF
CDR3 DNA: TGTGCTCTTGGGGAACTTTTTATTTGGGGGGTCGTGAATTACACCGATAAACTCATCTTT

V gene: TRDV1
CDR3 length: 23
D gene: TRDD3
clone size: few
J gene: TRDJ1
CDR3 protein: CALGEPFILAYGVLGKGTDKLIF
CDR3 DNA: TGTGCTCTTGGGGAACCTTTTATCCTGGCCTACGGGGTACTGGGGAAGGGCACCGATAAACTCATCTTT